Listed below are T cell receptor beta chains from one sample, sequenced in a study of T cell changes during pregnancy in multiple sclerosis. The table came from immunoSEQ multiplex PCR; TCRdb's copy has only in-frame clones and leaves some out. The repertoire has 130,000 or so clones, 95% to 98% of them found once; the top ten carry about 0.45%. Sequencing was performed on peripheral blood, taken after pregnancy. Source of these receptors: a female donor with multiple sclerosis, enrolled in a pregnancy study. Both conserved end residues are part of each CDR3. The D gene is left open where the match is weak. Some rows mark clone size as missing; the rest say once, few, many or name a class of expanded clone.

>.|TRBJ1-5|TRBD1|TRBV19
TGTGCCAGTATTCAAGGGACAGTTAGCAATCAGCCCCAGCATTTT
CASIQGTVSNQPQHF
>.|TRBJ2-7|TRBD1|TRBV28
TGTGCCAGCAGTTTAGCAGGGGGCTACGAGCAGTACTTC
CASSLAGGYEQYF
>once|TRBJ1-2|TRBD1|TRBV10-1
TGCGCCAGCACGGCCAGGGGGAAATACTATGGCTACACCTTC
CASTARGKYYGYTF
>.|TRBJ2-7|TRBD1|TRBV9
TGTGCCAGCAGCGCGACCTGGGACAGGGGTTACGAGCAGTACTTC
CASSATWDRGYEQYF
>.|TRBJ2-1|TRBD2|TRBV11-3
TGTGCCAGCAGTTCTACTAGCGGATACAATGAGCAGTTCTTC
CASSSTSGYNEQFF
>.|TRBJ1-1|.|TRBV2
TGTGCCACCTGGTTGCGGGGACGGGTTGAAGCTTTCTTT
CATWLRGRVEAFF
>.|TRBJ2-1|TRBD2|TRBV15
TGTGCCACCAGCGGTTCTAGCGGGAGTACACACAATGAGCAGTTCTTC
CATSGSSGSTHNEQFF
>once|TRBJ2-3|TRBD2|TRBV2
TGTGCCAGCAGTGAAGGGTCTAGCGGGGTGAGAGATACGCAGTATTTT
CASSEGSSGVRDTQYF
>.|TRBJ2-7|TRBD1|TRBV2
TGTGCCAGCAGTGGACAGGGGGGCTACGAGCAGTACTTC
CASSGQGGYEQYF
>.|TRBJ2-7|.|TRBV19
TGTGCCAGTAGCGATTTAGGGGGGGACGAGCAGTACTTC
CASSDLGGDEQYF
>once|TRBJ2-5|.|TRBV2
TGTGCCAGCAGTGAAGGGAGGGCTAGCCAAGAGACCCAGTACTTC
CASSEGRASQETQYF
>.|TRBJ2-2|.|TRBV14
TGTGCCAGCAGTAAACCTTCCGGGTCGAGGACCGGGGAGCTGTTTTTT
CASSKPSGSRTGELFF
>.|TRBJ1-2|TRBD1|TRBV28
TGTGCCAGCAGCGGACAGGGGGCTAATGGCTACACCTTC
CASSGQGANGYTF
>.|TRBJ2-3|TRBD1|TRBV19
TGTGCCAGTAGTATTTACAGGGGTACAGATACGCAGTATTTT
CASSIYRGTDTQYF
>.|TRBJ1-2|.|TRBV30
TGTGCCTGGAGTGTTGGGCAGGGGAAGGCTAGCGGCTACACCTTC
CAWSVGQGKASGYTF
>.|TRBJ2-7|.|TRBV7-6
TGTGCCAGCAGCTTAGGGGCGGGGAGCTCCTACGAGCAGTACTTC
CASSLGAGSSYEQYF
>.|TRBJ2-3|TRBD2|TRBV11-2
TGTGCCAGCAGCATTAGCGGGAGAGGAGGGACTGATACGCAGTATTTT
CASSISGRGGTDTQYF
>few|TRBJ1-1|.|TRBV11-3
TGTGCCAGCAGCTCGGGGGGGACTGAAGCTTTCTTT
CASSSGGTEAFF
>.|TRBJ2-3|TRBD1|TRBV29-1
TGCAGCGTTGAAGCGACAGGGGTGGGAACAGATACGCAGTATTTT
CSVEATGVGTDTQYF
>.|TRBJ2-2|.|TRBV6-5
TGTGCCAGCAGGGACAGCCTCGGGGAGCTGTTTTTT
CASRDSLGELFF